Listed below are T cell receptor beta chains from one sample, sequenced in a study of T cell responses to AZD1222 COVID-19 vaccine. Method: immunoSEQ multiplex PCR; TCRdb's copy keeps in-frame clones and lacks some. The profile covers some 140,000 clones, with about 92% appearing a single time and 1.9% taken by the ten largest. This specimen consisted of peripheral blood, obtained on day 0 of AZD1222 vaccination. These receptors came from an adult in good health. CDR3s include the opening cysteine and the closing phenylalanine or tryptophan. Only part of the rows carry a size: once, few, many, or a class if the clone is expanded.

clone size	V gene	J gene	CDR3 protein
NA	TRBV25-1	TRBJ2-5	CASSESLTGVFLETQYF
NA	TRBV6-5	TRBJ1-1	CASSYGGAVTEAFF
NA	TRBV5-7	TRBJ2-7	CASSINRKMTGLNEQYF
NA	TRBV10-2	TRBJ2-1	CASSEHGTYNEQFF
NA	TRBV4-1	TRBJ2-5	CASSQDPSAKETQYF
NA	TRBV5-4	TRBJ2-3	CASSSGTASSTDTQYF
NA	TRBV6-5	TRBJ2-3	CASSRSTDTQYF
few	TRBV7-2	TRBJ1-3	CASSLMRSGTGNTIYF
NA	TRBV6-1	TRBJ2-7	CASSEYFNYEQYF
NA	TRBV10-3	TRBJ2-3	CAISEPTGTYLGDTQYF
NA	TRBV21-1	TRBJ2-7	CASSARQGKVSLYEQYF
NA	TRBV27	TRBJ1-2	CASSPPGGGYTF
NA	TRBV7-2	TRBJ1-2	CASSLARGGNYGYTF
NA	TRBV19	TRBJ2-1	CASRAGQRSSYNEQFF
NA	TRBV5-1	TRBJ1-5	CASSRDTNQPQHF
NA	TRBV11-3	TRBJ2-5	CASSFGQTETQYF
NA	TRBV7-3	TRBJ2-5	CASSLLGGPQETQYF
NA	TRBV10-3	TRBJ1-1	CAISRHLSDTEAFF
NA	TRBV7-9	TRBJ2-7	CASSKGAYEQYF
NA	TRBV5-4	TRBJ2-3	CASSLRGRSTDTQYF
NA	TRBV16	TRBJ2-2	CASSQSGLENTGELFF
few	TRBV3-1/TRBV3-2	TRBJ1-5	CASSQGTPQGNQPQHF
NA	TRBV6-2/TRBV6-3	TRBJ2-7	CASSYVWGGEQYF
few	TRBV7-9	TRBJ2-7	CASSLGGPFYEQYF
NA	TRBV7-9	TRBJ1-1	CASNRYSTRETEAFF
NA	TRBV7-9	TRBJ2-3	CARRGSPTDTQYF
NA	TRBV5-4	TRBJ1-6	CASSLRQENSPLHF
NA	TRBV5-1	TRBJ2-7	CASSVRPFQGTYEQYF
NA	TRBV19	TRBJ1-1	CASRIQGGTEAFF
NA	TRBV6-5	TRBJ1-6	CASSYRSYNSPLHF
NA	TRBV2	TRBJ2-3	CARPSVAGTDTQYF
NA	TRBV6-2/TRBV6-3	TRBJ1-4	CASSGGNEKLFF
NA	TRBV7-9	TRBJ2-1	CASSDRGYNEQFF
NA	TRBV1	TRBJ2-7	CTSSQGGTGAYPYEQYF
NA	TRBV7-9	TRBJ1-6	CASSSTGSSPLHF
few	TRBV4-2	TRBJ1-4	CASRHAGTGGPGELFF
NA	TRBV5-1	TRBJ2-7	CASSLDWGFYEQYF
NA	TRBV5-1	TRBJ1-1	CASSLELSSDSLGAFF
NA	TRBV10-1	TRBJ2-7	CASSVRGSGVYEQYF
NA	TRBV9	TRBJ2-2	CASSVARTGERRELFF
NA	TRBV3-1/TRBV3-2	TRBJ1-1	CASSQDSEITEAFF
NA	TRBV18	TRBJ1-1	CASSHRQGADTEAFF
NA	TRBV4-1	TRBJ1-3	CASSQTPRGGTGMNTIYF
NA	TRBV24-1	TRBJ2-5	CATSPRQGGETQYF